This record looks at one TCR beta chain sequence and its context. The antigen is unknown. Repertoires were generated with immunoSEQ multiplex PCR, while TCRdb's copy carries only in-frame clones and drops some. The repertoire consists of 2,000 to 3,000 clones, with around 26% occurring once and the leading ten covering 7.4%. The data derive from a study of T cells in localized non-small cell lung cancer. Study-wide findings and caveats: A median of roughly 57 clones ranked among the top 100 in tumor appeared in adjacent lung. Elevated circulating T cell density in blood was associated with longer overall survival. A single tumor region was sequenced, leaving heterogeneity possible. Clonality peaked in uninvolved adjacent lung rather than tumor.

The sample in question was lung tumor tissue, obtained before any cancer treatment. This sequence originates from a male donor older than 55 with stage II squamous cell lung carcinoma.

CDR3 residues: CASSISGSWDGYTF. CDR3 DNA sequence: TGTGCCAGTAGTATATCCGGGTCTTGGGATGGCTACACCTTC. This rearrangement joins TRBV19 to TRBJ1-2; D remains ambiguous. V lost 2 bases to trimming and J lost 6 bases, with 13 bases between them. Germline V gives CDR1 LNHDA, CDR2 SQIVND (reference sequence). The CDR3 is 14 amino acids.